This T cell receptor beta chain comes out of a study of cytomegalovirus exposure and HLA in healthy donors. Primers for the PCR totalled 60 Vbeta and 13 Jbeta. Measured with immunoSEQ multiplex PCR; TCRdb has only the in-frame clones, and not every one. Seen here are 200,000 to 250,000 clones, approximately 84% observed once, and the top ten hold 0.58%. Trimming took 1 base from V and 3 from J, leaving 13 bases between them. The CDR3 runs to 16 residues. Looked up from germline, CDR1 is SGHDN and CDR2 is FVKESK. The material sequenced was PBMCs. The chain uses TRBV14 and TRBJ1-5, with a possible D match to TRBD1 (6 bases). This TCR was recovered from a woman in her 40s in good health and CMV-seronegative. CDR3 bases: TGTGCCAGCAGCCAAGGTCCTCGGGGACACAATCAGCCCCAGCATTTT. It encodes CASSQGPRGHNQPQHF.